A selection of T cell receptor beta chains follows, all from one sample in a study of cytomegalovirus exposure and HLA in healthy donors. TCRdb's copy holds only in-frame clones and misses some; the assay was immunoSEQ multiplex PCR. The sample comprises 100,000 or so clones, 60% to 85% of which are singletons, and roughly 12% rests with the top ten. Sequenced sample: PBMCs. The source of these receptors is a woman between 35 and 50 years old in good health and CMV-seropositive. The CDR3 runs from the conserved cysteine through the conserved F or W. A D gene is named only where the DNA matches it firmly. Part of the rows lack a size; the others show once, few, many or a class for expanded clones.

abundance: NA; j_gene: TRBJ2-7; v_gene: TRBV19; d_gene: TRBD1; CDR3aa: CASSRSGTGTYEQYF; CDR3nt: TGTGCCAGTAGTAGATCCGGGACAGGGACCTACGAGCAGTACTTC
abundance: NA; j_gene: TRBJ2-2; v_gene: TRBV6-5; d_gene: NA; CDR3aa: CASSYSSGDGGELFF; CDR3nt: TGTGCCAGCAGTTACTCTTCTGGAGACGGGGGGGAGCTGTTTTTT
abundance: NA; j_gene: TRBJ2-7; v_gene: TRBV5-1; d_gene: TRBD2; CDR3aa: CASSLAGTSGGTYEQYF; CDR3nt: TGCGCCAGCAGCCTAGCCGGGACTAGCGGGGGTACCTACGAGCAGTACTTC
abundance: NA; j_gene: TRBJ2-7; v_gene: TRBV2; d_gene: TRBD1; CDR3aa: CASRERTGTLGEQYF; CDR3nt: TGTGCCAGCAGGGAGAGGACAGGGACTCTAGGCGAGCAGTACTTC
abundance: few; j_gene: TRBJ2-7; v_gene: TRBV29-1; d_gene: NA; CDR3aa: CSVEGDSSYEQYF; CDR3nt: TGCAGCGTTGAGGGGGACTCGTCCTACGAGCAGTACTTC
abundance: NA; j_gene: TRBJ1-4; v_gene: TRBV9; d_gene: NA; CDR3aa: CASSVVGGLYEKLFF; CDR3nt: TGTGCCAGCAGCGTAGTCGGGGGGCTCTATGAAAAACTGTTTTTT
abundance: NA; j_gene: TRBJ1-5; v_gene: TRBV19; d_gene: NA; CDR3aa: CASSPRDRGWNQPQHF; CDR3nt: TGTGCCAGTAGTCCCAGGGACCGGGGGTGGAATCAGCCCCAGCATTTT
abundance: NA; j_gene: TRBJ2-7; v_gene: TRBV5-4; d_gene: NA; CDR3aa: CASSPTGRRNEQYF; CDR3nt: TGTGCCAGCAGCCCTACAGGTAGAAGAAACGAGCAGTACTTC
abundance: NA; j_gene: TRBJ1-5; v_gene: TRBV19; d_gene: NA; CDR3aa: CASEDRQGQPQHF; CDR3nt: TGTGCCAGTGAGGACAGACAAGGTCAGCCCCAGCATTTT
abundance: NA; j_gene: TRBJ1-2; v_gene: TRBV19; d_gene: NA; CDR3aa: CASSIAGGTNYGYTF; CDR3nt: TGTGCCAGTAGTATAGCGGGGGGCACTAACTATGGCTACACCTTC
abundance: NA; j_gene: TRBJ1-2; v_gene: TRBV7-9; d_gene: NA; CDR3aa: CASSFSKTGSGYTF; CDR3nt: TGTGCCAGCAGCTTCTCTAAAACAGGGAGCGGCTACACCTTC
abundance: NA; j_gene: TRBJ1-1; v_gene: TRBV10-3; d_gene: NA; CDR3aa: CAISEQGGEAFF; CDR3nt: TGTGCCATCAGTGAACAGGGTGGTGAAGCTTTCTTT
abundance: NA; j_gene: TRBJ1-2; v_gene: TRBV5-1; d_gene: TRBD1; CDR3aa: CASSPDGQGGGYTF; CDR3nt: TGCGCCAGCAGCCCCGACGGACAGGGAGGCGGCTACACCTTC
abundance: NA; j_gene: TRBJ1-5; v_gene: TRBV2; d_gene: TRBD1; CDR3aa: CASSMDRGLSNQPQHF; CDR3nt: TGTGCCAGCAGCATGGACAGGGGACTTAGCAATCAGCCCCAGCATTTT
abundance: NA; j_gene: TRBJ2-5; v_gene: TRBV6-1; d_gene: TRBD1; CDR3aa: CASSEVGTGGKKTQYF; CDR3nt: TGTGCCAGCAGCGAAGTAGGGACAGGGGGCAAAAAGACCCAGTACTTC
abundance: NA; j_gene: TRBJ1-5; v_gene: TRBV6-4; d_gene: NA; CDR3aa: CASSESEAQPQHF; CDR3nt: TGTGCCAGCAGTGAAAGTGAAGCCCAGCCCCAGCATTTT
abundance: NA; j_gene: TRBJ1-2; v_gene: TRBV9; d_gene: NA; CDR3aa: CASSRGSFGGYTF; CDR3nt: TGTGCCAGCAGTAGAGGGTCCTTTGGGGGCTACACCTTC
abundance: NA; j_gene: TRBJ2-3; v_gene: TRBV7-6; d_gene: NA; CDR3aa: CASSSRLNTDTQYF; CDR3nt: TGTGCCAGCAGCTCGAGACTGAACACAGATACGCAGTATTTT
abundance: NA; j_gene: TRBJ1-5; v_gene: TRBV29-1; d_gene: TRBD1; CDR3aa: CSVGTGLDQPQHF; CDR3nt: TGCAGCGTTGGGACAGGTCTAGATCAGCCCCAGCATTTT
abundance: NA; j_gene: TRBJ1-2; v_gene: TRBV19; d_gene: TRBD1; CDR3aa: CASSIFGQGAFGYTF; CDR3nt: TGTGCCAGTAGTATATTCGGACAGGGGGCTTTTGGCTACACCTTC
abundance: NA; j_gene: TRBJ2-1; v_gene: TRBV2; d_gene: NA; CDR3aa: CASSLDTYNEQFF; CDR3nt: TGTGCCAGCAGTCTCGACACATACAATGAGCAGTTCTTC
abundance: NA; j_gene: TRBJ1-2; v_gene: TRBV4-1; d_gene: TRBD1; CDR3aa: CASSLRGTGDNYGYTF; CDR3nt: TGCGCCAGCAGCCTCAGGGGGACAGGTGATAACTATGGCTACACCTTC
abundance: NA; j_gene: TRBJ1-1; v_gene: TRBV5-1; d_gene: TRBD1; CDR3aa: CASSLQSPGGFEAFF; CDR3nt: TGCGCCAGCAGCTTACAGTCTCCAGGGGGATTTGAAGCTTTCTTT
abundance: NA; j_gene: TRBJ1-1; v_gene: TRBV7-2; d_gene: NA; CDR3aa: CASSLFRPGAFF; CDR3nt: TGTGCCAGCAGCTTATTCCGGCCGGGTGCTTTCTTT
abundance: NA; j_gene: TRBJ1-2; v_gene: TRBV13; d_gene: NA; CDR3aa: CASRPVGGGDYGYTF; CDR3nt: TGTGCCAGCAGACCCGTAGGGGGTGGGGACTATGGCTACACCTTC
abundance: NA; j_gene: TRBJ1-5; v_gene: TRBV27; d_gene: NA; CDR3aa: CASSPGGGPNQPQHF; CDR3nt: TGTGCCAGCAGTCCCGGGGGAGGGCCCAATCAGCCCCAGCATTTT
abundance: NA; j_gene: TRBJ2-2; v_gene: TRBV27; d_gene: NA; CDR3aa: CASSVTGNTGELFF; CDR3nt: TGTGCCAGCAGTGTCACGGGAAACACCGGGGAGCTGTTTTTT
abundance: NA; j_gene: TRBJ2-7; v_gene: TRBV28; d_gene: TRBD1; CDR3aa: CASSPGQTFSEQYF; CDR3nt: TGTGCCAGCAGCCCGGGACAGACCTTCTCCGAGCAGTACTTC
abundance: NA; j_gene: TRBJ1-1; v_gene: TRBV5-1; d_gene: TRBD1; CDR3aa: CASSETGETEAFF; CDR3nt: TGCGCCAGCTCCGAGACAGGGGAGACTGAAGCTTTCTTT
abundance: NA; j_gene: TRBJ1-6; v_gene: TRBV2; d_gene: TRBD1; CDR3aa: CASGDRGRGNSPLHF; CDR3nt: TGTGCCAGCGGCGACAGGGGGCGCGGTAATTCACCCCTCCACTTT
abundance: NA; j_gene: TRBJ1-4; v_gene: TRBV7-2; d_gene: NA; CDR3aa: CASSYGWGGERKLFF; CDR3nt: TGTGCCAGCAGCTACGGCTGGGGAGGTGAGAGAAAACTGTTTTTT
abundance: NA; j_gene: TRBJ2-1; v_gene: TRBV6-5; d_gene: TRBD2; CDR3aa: CASSRAGDEQFF; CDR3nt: TGTGCCAGCAGTCGCGCGGGGGATGAGCAGTTCTTC
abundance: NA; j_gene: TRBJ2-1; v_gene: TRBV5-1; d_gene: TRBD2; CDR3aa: CASSLTSGDYNEQFF; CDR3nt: TGCGCCAGCAGCTTGACTAGCGGGGACTACAATGAGCAGTTCTTC
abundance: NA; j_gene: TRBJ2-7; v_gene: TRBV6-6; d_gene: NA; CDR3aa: CASSTPSTGGEQYF; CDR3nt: TGTGCCAGCAGCACCCCCTCGACAGGTGGCGAGCAGTACTTC
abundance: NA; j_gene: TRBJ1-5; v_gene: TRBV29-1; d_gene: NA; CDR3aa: CSVPGGPGGNQPQHF; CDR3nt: TGCAGCGTTCCGGGGGGACCTGGGGGCAATCAGCCCCAGCATTTT
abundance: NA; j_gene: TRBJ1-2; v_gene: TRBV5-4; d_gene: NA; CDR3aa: CASRLGGSQGSYGYTF; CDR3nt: TGTGCCAGCAGGCTAGGCGGCAGTCAAGGTAGCTATGGCTACACCTTC
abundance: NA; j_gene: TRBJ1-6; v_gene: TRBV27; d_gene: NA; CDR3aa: CASSPRQKSPLHF; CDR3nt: TGTGCCAGCAGTCCGCGACAGAAATCACCCCTCCACTTT
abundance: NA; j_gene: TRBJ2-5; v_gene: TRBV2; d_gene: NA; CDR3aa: CASTRLDKTQYF; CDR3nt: TGTGCCAGCACTCGACTGGATAAGACCCAGTACTTC
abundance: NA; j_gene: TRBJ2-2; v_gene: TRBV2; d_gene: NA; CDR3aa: CASSSGLPNTGELFF; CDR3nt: TGTGCCAGCAGTTCGGGACTCCCGAACACCGGGGAGCTGTTTTTT
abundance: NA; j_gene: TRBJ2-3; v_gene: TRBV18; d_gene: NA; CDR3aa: CASSLLPGLRGMTDTQYF; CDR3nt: TGTGCCAGCTCCTTACTCCCGGGCCTCCGGGGGATGACAGATACGCAGTATTTT
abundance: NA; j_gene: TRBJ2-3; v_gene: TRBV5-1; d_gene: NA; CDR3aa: CASSLGRGTDTQYF; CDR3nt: TGCGCCAGCAGCTTGGGTCGGGGCACAGATACGCAGTATTTT
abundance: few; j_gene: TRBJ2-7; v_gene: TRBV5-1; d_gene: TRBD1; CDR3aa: CASSNGQGAYEQYF; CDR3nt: TGCGCCAGCAGCAACGGACAGGGGGCGTACGAGCAGTACTTC
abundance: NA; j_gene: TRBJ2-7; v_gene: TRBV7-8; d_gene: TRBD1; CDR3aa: CASSSGTGAGYEQYF; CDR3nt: TGTGCCAGCAGCTCAGGGACAGGGGCTGGTTACGAGCAGTACTTC
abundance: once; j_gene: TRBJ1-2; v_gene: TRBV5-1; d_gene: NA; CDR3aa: CASSLSARGDDGYTF; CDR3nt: TGCGCCAGCAGCCTCTCGGCTAGGGGCGATGATGGCTACACCTTC
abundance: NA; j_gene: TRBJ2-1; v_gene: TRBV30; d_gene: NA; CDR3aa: CAWIVNNEQFF; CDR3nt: TGTGCCTGGATAGTGAACAATGAGCAGTTCTTC
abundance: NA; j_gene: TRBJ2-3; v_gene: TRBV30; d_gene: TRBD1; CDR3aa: CAWSPWGQGRDTQYF; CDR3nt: TGTGCCTGGAGTCCCTGGGGACAGGGCCGAGATACGCAGTATTTT
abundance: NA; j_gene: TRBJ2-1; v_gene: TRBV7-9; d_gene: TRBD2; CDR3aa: CASSLASGTNNEQFF; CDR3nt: TGTGCCAGCAGTCTTGCTAGCGGGACAAACAATGAGCAGTTCTTC
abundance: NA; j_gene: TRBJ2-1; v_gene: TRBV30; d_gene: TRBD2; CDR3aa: CAWGLAGGWNEQFF; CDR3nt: TGTGCCTGGGGACTAGCGGGGGGATGGAATGAGCAGTTCTTC
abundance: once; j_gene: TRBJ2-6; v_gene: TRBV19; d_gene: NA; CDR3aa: CASSIYRGHGANVLTF; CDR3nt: TGTGCCAGTAGTATATATCGGGGACACGGGGCCAACGTCCTGACTTTC
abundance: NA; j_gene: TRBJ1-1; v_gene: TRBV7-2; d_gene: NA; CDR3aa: CASSPRRLPLGGEAFF; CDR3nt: TGTGCCAGCAGTCCCCGACGGCTACCGTTGGGGGGTGAAGCTTTCTTT
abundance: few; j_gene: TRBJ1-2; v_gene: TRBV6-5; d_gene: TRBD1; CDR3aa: CASSYSKGAQGYTF; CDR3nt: TGTGCCAGCAGTTACTCGAAGGGGGCGCAGGGCTACACCTTC
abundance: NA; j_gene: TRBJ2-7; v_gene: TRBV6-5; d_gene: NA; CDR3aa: CASSSQLTRVHREQYF; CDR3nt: TGTGCCAGCAGTTCCCAACTGACTAGAGTTCATCGCGAGCAGTACTTC
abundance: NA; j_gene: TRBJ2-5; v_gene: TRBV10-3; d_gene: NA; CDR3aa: CAIQGGTGGRETQYF; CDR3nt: TGTGCCATTCAGGGGGGGACAGGAGGGAGAGAGACCCAGTACTTC
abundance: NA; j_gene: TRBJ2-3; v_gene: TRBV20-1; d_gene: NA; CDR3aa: CSARVLDTQYF; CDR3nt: TGCAGTGCTAGAGTTCTAGATACGCAGTATTTT
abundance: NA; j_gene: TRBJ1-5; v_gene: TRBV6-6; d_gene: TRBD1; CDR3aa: CASSADRGGQPQHF; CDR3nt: TGTGCCAGCAGTGCCGACAGGGGTGGACAGCCCCAGCATTTT